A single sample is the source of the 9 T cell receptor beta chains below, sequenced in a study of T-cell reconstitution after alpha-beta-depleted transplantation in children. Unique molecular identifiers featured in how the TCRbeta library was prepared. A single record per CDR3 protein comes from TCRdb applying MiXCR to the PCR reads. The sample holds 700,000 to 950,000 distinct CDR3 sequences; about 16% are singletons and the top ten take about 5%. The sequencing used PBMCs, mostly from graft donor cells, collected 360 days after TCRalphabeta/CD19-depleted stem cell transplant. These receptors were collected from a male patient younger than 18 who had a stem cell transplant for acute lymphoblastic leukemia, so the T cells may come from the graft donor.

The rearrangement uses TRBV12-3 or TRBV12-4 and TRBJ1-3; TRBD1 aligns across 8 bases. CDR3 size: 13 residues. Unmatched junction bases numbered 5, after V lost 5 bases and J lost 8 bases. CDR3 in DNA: TGTGCCAGCAGTGTCGGACAGGGTTACACCATATATTTT. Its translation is CASSVGQGYTIYF.

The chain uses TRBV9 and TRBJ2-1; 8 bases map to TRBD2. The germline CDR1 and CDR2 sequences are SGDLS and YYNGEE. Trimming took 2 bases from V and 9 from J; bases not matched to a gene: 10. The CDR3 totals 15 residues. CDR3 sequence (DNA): TGTGCCAGCAGCGTTAGGGGACTAGGTCGGGGTGAGCAGTTCTTC. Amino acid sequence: CASSVRGLGRGEQFF.

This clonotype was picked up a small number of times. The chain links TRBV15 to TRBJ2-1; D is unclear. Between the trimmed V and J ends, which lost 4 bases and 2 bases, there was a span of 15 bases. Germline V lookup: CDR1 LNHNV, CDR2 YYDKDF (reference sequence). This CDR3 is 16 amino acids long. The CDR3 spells CATSIDVASTYNEQFF. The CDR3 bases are TGTGCCACCAGCATCGACGTAGCCTCAACCTACAATGAGCAGTTCTTC.

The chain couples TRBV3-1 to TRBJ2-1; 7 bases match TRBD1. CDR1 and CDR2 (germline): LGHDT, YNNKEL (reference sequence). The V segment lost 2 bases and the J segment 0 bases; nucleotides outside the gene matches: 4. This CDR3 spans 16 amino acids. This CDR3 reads CASSQPGQLSYNEQFF. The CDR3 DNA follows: TGTGCCAGCAGCCAACCGGGACAGCTCTCCTACAATGAGCAGTTCTTC.

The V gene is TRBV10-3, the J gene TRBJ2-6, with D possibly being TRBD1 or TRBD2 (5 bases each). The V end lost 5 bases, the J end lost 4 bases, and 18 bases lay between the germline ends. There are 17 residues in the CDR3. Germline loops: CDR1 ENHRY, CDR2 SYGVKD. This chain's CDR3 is CAISRDGPRIGANVLTF. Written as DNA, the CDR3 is TGTGCCATCAGTCGGGACGGGCCAAGAATAGGGGCCAACGTCCTGACTTTC.

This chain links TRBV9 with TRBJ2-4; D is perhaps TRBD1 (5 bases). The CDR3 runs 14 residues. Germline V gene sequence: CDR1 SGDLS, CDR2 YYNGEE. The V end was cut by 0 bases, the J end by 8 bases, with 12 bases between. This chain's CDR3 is CASSVEGYWDIQYF. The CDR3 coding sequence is TGTGCCAGCAGCGTAGAGGGGTACTGGGACATTCAGTACTTC.

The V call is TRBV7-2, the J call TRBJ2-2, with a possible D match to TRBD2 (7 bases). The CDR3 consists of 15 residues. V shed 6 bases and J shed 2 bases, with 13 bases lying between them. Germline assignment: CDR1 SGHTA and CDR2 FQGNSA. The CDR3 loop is CASRGGGGNTGELFF. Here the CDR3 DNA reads TGTGCCAGCAGGGGGGGGGGCGGCAACACCGGGGAGCTGTTTTTT.

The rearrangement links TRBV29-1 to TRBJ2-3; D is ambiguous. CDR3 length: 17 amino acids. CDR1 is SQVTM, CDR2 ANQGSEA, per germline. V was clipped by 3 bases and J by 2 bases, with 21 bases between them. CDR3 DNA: TGCAGCGTTGATCTCCCCGAGGCCCCGTTTGTCACAGATACGCAGTATTTT. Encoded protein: CSVDLPEAPFVTDTQYF.

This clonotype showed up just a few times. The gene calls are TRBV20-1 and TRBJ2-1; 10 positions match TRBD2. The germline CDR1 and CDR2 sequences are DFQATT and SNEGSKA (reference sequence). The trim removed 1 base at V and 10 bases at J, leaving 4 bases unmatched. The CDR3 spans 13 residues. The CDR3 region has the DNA TGCAGTGCTAGAGTGGCTAGCGGGAGAGAGCAGTTCTTC. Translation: CSARVASGREQFF.